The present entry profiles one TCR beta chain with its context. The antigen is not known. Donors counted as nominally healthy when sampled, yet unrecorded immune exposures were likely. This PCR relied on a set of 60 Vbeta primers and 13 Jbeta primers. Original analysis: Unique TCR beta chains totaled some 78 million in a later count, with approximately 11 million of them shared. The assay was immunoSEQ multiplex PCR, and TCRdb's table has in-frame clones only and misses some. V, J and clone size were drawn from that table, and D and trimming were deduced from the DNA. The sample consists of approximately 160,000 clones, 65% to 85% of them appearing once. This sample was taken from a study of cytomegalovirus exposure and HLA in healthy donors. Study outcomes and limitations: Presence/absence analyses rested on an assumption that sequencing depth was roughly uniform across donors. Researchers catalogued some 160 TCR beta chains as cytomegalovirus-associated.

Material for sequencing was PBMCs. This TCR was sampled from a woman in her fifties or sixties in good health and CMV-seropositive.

This CDR3 is CASRRRGPTDTQYF. CDR3 in DNA: TGTGCCAGCAGGAGGAGGGGTCCCACAGATACGCAGTATTTT. This rearrangement joins TRBV6-5 to TRBJ2-3; D is perhaps TRBD2 (6 bases). This CDR3 is 14 amino acids long. The germline gives CDR1 MNHEY, CDR2 SVGAGI. Trimming pared 6 bases from V and 2 bases from J, leaving 12 bases between.